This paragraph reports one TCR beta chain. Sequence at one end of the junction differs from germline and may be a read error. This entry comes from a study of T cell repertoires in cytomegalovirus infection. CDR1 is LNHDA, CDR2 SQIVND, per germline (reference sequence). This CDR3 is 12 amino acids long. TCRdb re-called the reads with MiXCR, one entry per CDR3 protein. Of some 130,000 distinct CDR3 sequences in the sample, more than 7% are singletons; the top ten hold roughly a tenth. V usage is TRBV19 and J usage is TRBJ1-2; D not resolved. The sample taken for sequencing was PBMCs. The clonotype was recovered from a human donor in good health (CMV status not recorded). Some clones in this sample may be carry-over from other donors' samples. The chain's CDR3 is CDSRDTSEGYTF. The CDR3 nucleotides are TGTGACAGTAGGGATACTTCGGAGGGCTACACCTTC.